This record concerns one TCR beta chain sequence. Its antigen is unknown. Per-nucleotide qualities are absent, and no much larger clonotype sits a single base away. The data stem from a study of naive and memory T cell subsets (dated by TCRdb to 2017 to 2019). Background for the entire study: The study applied an open-source, UMI-based TCR alpha and beta sequencing pipeline to sorted naive and memory peripheral blood T cell subsets. Complete agreement was observed between the functional CMV T cell responses and the IgG serology results. RNA was DNase-treated and reverse transcribed with TCR constant-region primers, mostly using SuperScript III. Summary of the overall study and its limitations: TCR abundance followed a power law whose exponent differed between naive and memory subsets but was consistent across the three individuals. A few larger clonotypes were present in naive repertoires, especially CD8 naive repertoires, and these clonotypes were possibly memory cells re-expressing CD45RA. In both CD4 and CD8 cells, the Gini index increased while Shannon and inverse Simpson diversity decreased from naive through CM, EM and EMRA. The repertoire findings for the naive and memory subsets could not be validated against a ground truth because none was available. Each clonotype was defined as a single alpha or beta chain sequence rather than as a paired alpha/beta receptor. RNA-based TCR counts may be influenced by expression changes linked to T cell activation and differentiation. After error correction, only a single occurrence was seen for over 95% of naive TCR sequences, so much steeper abundance distributions were produced than in memory subsets.

The library came from UMI-ligation and nested PCR. To cover both TRBC1 and TRBC2, the beta constant-region primer consisted of an equimolar mix of two oligonucleotides. The ligated cDNA went through four rounds of PCR with nested alpha and beta constant-region primers together with the SP2 primer. A single-stranded oligonucleotide containing the SP2 primer and a 12-nucleotide UMI was joined to the 3' end of the cDNA by T4 RNA ligase 1. Incubation of the ligation reaction was carried out at 16 degrees C for about 18-25 hours. PCR2 was typically performed as a SYBR Green qPCR and was stopped at a predetermined threshold so that over-amplification was prevented. Apart from the first purification, every purification step used Agencourt AMPure XP magnetic beads. Libraries were quantified by Qubit and checked on a TapeStation, with a main peak expected near 650 bp. The pooled libraries were sequenced on an Illumina MiSeq using v2 2x251 paired-end kits, which usually yielded roughly 0.95-2.1 million reads per sample. Each sample's library went into the pool at roughly 4.4 nM, and 5-7% PhiX was added to help with cluster recognition. The study's own analysis went as follows. Using tag matching that tolerated one base-pair mismatch, Decombinator assigned V and J genes to FASTQ reads that had been processed by Demultiplexor. Collapsinator relied on UMIs to fix sequencing errors as well as frequency errors caused by PCR heterogeneity. TCRs were translated and CDR3s were extracted from the conserved cysteine to the FGXG phenylalanine by CDR3Translator, with non-productive sequences being flagged. Gini, Shannon entropy and inverse Simpson indices were calculated on repertoires that had been subsampled to equal numbers of UMI-defined TCRs. Within the linear range, a power law was fitted to clonotype abundance distributions using maximum likelihood. Similar UMI counts, unique TCR numbers and clonal distributions were obtained with the pipeline and with MIGEC on one naive CD8 sample. One analysis removed from the naive repertoire any naive TCRs that were also found in any memory subset from the same donor. The repertoires were searched for 5,500 to 7,500 CMV-associated CDR3 sequences that had been compiled from VDJdb and a published dataset. Using fastp at Q25 and MiXCR, TCRdb reprocessed the public reads and kept productive beta chains. For every CDR3 protein sequence, its rows merge into one entry that carries the most common genes and DNA. These V and J calls originate from TCRdb's pipeline instead of the authors' own analysis. The sample profile shows 150,000 or so distinct CDR3 sequences; 20% to 25% of them were found once. The ten largest clones capture less than 0.13% of the sample.

Separate amplification of TCR alpha and beta chain libraries was performed from the second PCR step onward. CMV status of each donor was established by measuring IFNgamma production from CD4+ T cells after fresh PBMCs were stimulated overnight with CMV viral lysate. CD4 T cells were positively selected with Miltenyi beads, followed by positive selection of CD8 T cells from the CD4-negative fraction. Cells stained for CD3, CD4, CD8, CD45RA, CD27 and a live/dead dye were sorted on a BD Aria II into four subsets by CD45RA and CD27. Three healthy volunteers provided blood, and each donor's sample was split into CD4 and CD8 T cells and then further divided into four differentiation subsets. Approximately 110 ml of peripheral blood was taken from each donor, and PBMC were separated by density-gradient centrifugation on Ficoll-Paque PLUS. The sorted cells were lysed in RLT buffer, after which RNA was extracted using a Qiagen RNeasy kit and kept at -80 degrees C.

This sequence was found in a human donor in good health. Material: naive CD4+ T cells from blood. The cell subset or site label for this specimen denotes: naive T cells, CD45RA high CD27+.

The nucleotides read TGCAGTGCTAGAAAGGAACTAGCGGGACTCTCTGGGGCCAACGTCCTGACTTTC. Its coded protein is CSARKELAGLSGANVLTF. The receptor chain draws on TRBV20-1 and TRBJ2-6, with 10 central nucleotides matching TRBD2. Germline trimming: 2 bases from V, 0 bases from J; junction bases outside gene matches: 7. CDR1 and CDR2 were assigned from the germline V gene (reference sequence) as DFQATT and SNEGSKA. From the cysteine up to the phenylalanine, the CDR3 has a length of 18 residues. CDR3 DNA only is kept here, 54 bases in frame from base 1.